These 10 T cell receptor beta chains came from one sample sequenced in a study of T cell repertoires in cytomegalovirus infection. TCRdb independently ran MiXCR on the reads; one entry per CDR3 protein. This table holds about 920,000 distinct CDR3 sequences, roughly 30% found once. For these TCRs, the target antigens are not known. This sample comprised cultured CD8+ T cells from PBMCs, obtained from culture after CMV antigen stimulation. Receptor source: a human donor in good health (CMV status not recorded). Some clones in this sample may be carry-over from other donors' samples.

This clonotype was counted ten times or more. This CDR3 reads CASSYAAAYEQYF. CDR3 bases: TGTGCCAGCAGTTACGCGGCAGCTTACGAGCAGTACTTC. The chain combines TRBV6-5 with TRBJ2-7; D remains unclear. CDR1 MNHEY and CDR2 SVGAGI come from the germline V gene. Trimming removed 2 bases from V and 4 bases from J, with 9 bases in between. This CDR3 contains 13 residues.

Only a few counts were recorded for this clonotype. The chain recombines TRBV4-1 with TRBJ1-1; TRBD1 agrees at 9 bases. The CDR3 has 17 residues. The germline V gene has CDR1 MGHRA and CDR2 YSYEKL. The J segment lost 0 bases and the V segment lost 3 bases, leaving 8 bases of the junction unmatched. CDR3 sequence (DNA): TGCGCCAGCAGCCAGGGACAGGGCTTTAACGTGAACACTGAAGCTTTCTTT. Encoded protein: CASSQGQGFNVNTEAFF.

The V and J genes are TRBV6-1 and TRBJ2-7, with D possibly TRBD1 on 5 matching bases. The CDR3 consists of 15 residues. The germline CDR1 and CDR2 sequences are MNHNS and SASEGT. The V gene lost 7 bases and the J gene lost 1 base, with 17 bases spanning the gap. CDR3 sequence reads: CASIDGPAGSYEQYV. In DNA, the CDR3 is TGTGCCAGCATTGACGGACCGGCAGGGTCCTACGAGCAGTACGTC.

This chain uses TRBV7-6 with TRBJ1-1, with D unclear. Germline assignment: CDR1 SGHVS and CDR2 FNYEAQ. The CDR3 totals 15 residues. The V end lost 5 bases, the J end lost 1 base, and 14 bases lay between the germline ends. Written as DNA, the CDR3 is TGTGCCAGCAGCACTCACCACGTTCGGAACACTGAAGCTTTCTTT. Protein product: CASSTHHVRNTEAFF.

V and J are TRBV19 and TRBJ1-2, with D perhaps matching TRBD1 (5 bases). Germline V lookup: CDR1 LNHDA, CDR2 SQIVND (reference sequence). Deletions cut 7 bases from V and 6 bases from J, with 9 bases between. The CDR3 has 11 amino acids. The CDR3: CASTLGHGYTF. The CDR3 coding sequence is TGTGCCAGTACCCTGGGGCATGGCTACACCTTC.

This clonotype has only a few counts. This chain joins TRBV7-9 and TRBJ2-3; 10 bases match TRBD2. CDR3 length equals 15 residues. J lost 3 bases, V lost 6 bases, and 6 bases had no gene match. Germline V gives CDR1 SEHNR, CDR2 FQNEAQ (reference sequence). As DNA, the CDR3 is TGTGCCAGCAGTGTCATAGCGGGGGGAACAGATACGCAGTATTTT. Translation gives CASSVIAGGTDTQYF.

This clonotype was seen ten or more times. The genes are TRBV7-8 and TRBJ2-5; D uncertain. Per the germline V gene, CDR1 is SGHVS and CDR2 is FQNEAQ. This CDR3 has 12 amino acids. Trimming cost V 1 base and J 10 bases, with 10 bases left between them. The CDR3 region is CASSLVTVGQYF. Here the CDR3 DNA reads TGTGCCAGCAGCTTAGTTACAGTTGGCCAGTACTTC. Full variable domain (outside the CDR3, taken from reference TRBV7-8 and TRBJ2-5): GAGVSQSPRYKVAKRGQDVALRCDPISGHVSLFWYQQALGQGPEFLTYFQNEAQLDKSGLPSDRFFAERPEGSVSTLKIQRTQQEDSAVYLCASSLVTVGQYFGPGTRLLVL.

This clonotype was counted only a few times. The chain links TRBV19 to TRBJ2-7, with 7 bases identical to TRBD1. The V gene end was trimmed by 7 bases and the J gene end by 0 bases; junction bases not matched to a gene: 6. Germline assignment: CDR1 LNHDA and CDR2 SQIVND (reference sequence). CDR3 length: 14 residues. This CDR3 is CASTPTGSSYEQYF. CDR3 bases: TGTGCCAGTACCCCGACAGGGAGCTCCTACGAGCAGTACTTC.

The chain carries TRBV9 and TRBJ2-2; 9 bases agree with TRBD2. V shed 2 bases, J shed 0 bases, and the junction held 2 bases outside the gene matches. This CDR3 is built from 16 residues. CDR1 and CDR2 (germline): SGDLS, YYNGEE. CDR3: CASSVQRGANTGELFF. CDR3 sequence (DNA): TGTGCCAGCAGCGTTCAGCGGGGGGCGAACACCGGGGAGCTGTTTTTT.

The chain carries TRBV27 and TRBJ1-1; D is perhaps TRBD1 (5 bases). Germline CDR1 MNHEY, CDR2 SMNVEV (reference sequence). Trimming removed 5 bases at V and 6 bases at J, with 16 bases between. CDR3 size: 14 residues. CDR3 residues: CASSRSSGTAEAFF. The CDR3 DNA reads as TGTGCCAGCAGTCGCTCATCCGGGACCGCTGAAGCTTTCTTT.